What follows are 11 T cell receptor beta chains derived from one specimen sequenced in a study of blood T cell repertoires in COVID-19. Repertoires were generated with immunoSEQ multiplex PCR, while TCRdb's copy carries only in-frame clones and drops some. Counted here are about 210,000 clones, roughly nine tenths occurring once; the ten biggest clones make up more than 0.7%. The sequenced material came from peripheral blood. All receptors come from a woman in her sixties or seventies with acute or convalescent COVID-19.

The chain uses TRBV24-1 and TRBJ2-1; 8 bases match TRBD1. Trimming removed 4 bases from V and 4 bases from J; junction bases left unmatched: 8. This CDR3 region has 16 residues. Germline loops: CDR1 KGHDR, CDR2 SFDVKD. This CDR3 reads CATSDTGTGFYNEQFF. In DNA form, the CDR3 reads TGTGCCACCAGTGACACCGGGACAGGATTTTACAATGAGCAGTTCTTC.

CDR3 bases: TGTGCCAGCAGCCAAGATGAGGAGACCCAGTACTTC. Residues: CASSQDEETQYF. The chain uses TRBV3-1 (or the pseudogene TRBV3-2) and TRBJ2-5, with D unclear. Germline assignment: CDR1 LGHDT and CDR2 YNNKEL (reference sequence). The V end was cut by 0 bases, the J end by 5 bases, with 4 bases between. The CDR3 is made up of 12 amino acids.

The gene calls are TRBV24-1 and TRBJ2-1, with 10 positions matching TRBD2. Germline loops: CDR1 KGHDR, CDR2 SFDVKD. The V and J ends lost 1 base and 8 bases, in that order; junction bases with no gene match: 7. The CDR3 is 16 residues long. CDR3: CATSDLGSGRLHEQFF. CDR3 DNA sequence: TGTGCCACCAGTGATTTAGGTAGCGGGAGGTTGCATGAGCAGTTCTTC.

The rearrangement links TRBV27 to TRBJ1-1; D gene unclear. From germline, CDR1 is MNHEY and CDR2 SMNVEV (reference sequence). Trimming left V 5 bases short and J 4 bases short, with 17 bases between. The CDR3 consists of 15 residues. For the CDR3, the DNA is TGTGCCAGCAGTAAGACCCCTGCGGCGCCCACTGAAGCTTTCTTT. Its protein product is CASSKTPAAPTEAFF.

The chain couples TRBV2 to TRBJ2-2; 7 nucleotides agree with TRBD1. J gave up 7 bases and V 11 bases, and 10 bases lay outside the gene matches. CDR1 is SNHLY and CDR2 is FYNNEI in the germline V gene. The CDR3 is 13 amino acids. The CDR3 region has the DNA TGTGCCTCCTCAAAGGGGGCGAGCGGGGAGCTGTTTTTT. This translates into CASSKGASGELFF.

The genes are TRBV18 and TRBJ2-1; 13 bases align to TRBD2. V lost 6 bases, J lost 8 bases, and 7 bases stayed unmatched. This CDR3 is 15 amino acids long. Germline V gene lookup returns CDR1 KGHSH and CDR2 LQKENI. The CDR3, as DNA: TGTGCCAGCTCGCTACTAGCGGGAGGGCCCGATGAGCAGTTCTTC. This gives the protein CASSLLAGGPDEQFF. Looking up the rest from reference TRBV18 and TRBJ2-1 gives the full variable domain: NAGVMQNPRHLVRRRGQEARLRCSPMKGHSHVYWYRQLPEEGLKFMVYLQKENIIDESGMPKERFSAEFPKEGPSILRIQQVVRGDSAAYFCASSLLAGGPDEQFFGPGTRLTVL.

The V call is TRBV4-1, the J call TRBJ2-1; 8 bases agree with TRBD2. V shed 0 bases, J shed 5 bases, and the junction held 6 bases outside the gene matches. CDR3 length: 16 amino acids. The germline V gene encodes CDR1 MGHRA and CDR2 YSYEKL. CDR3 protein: CASSQDGAGVNNEQFF. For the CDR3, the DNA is TGCGCCAGCAGCCAAGATGGAGCGGGGGTTAACAATGAGCAGTTCTTC.

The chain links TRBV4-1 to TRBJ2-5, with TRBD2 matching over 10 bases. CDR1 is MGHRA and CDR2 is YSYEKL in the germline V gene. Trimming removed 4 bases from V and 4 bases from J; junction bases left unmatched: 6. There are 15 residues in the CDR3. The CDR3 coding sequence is TGCGCCAGCAGCCCATGGGCTAGCGGGAGAGAGACCCAGTACTTC. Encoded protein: CASSPWASGRETQYF.

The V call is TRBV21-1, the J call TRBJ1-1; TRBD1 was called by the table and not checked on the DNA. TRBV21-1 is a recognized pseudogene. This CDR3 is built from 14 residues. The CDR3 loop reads CASSPRGRGTEAFF. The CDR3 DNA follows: TGTGCCAGCAGCCCCAGGGGGCGGGGGACTGAAGCTTTCTTT.

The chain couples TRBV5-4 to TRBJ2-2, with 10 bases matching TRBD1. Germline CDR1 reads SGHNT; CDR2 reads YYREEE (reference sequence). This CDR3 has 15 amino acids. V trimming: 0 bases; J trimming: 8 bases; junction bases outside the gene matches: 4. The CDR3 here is CASSLGQGARGELFF. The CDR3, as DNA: TGTGCCAGCAGCTTGGGACAGGGGGCAAGAGGGGAGCTGTTTTTT.

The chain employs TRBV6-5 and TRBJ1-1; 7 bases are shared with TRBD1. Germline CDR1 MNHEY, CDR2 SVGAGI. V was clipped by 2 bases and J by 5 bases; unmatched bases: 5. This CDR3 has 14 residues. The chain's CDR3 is CASSYGGQKTEAFF. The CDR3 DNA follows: TGTGCCAGCAGTTACGGGGGACAGAAAACTGAAGCTTTCTTT.